The 30 T cell receptor beta chains in this list originate from one sample, sequenced in a study of shared T cell receptors in the human thymus. The repertoire was sequenced with immunoSEQ multiplex PCR; TCRdb's copy has only in-frame clones and lacks some. Of hundreds of thousands of clones in the sample, 88% were seen once. The sample was also linked to a second study, of human thymus T cells.

The sample was thymocytes. These receptors were collected from a boy under two years old with a congenital heart defect.

This chain uses TRBV5-1 with TRBJ1-5; 8 nucleotides agree with TRBD1. V was clipped by 0 bases and J by 7 bases; unmatched bases: 15. Germline V lookup: CDR1 SGHRS, CDR2 YFSETQ. This CDR3 comprises 18 residues. The CDR3: CASSLGADRGGREQPQHF. CDR3 DNA sequence: TGCGCCAGCAGCTTGGGTGCTGACAGGGGAGGGCGGGAACAGCCCCAGCATTTT. The whole variable domain, filled in from reference TRBV5-1 and TRBJ1-5, reads KAGVTQTPRYLIKTRGQQVTLSCSPISGHRSVSWYQQTPGQGLQFLFEYFSETQRNKGNFPGRFSGRQFSNSRSEMNVSTLELGDSALYLCASSLGADRGGREQPQHFGDGTRLSIL.

V gene TRBV5-1 combines with J gene TRBJ2-3, with D maybe TRBD2 (6 bases). CDR1 SGHRS and CDR2 YFSETQ come from the germline V gene. The CDR3 length is 11 residues. V was trimmed by 0 bases and J by 14 bases, leaving 10 bases between them. The CDR3 is CASSLATSLYF. The CDR3 region has the DNA TGCGCCAGCAGCTTGGCAACTAGCCTGTATTTT.

This chain connects TRBV7-4 to TRBJ2-3; 9 nucleotides agree with TRBD2. With V trimmed by 2 bases and J by 3 bases, 6 bases remained unmatched. Germline lookup yields CDR1 SGHVT and CDR2 SQSDAQ. The CDR3 covers 16 residues. The CDR3 DNA is TGTGCCAGCAGCTTATGCGGGAGGGCCTCAACAGATACGCAGTATTTT. Encoded protein: CASSLCGRASTDTQYF.

This chain links TRBV5-1 with TRBJ2-7; 8 positions match TRBD1. Germline trimming cut 2 bases from V and 2 bases from J; bases unmatched to any gene: 3. CDR3 length: 14 residues. Germline V gene data show CDR1 as SGHRS and CDR2 as YFSETQ. CDR3 protein: CASSFQGAPYEQYF. The CDR3, as DNA: TGCGCCAGCAGCTTCCAGGGGGCCCCCTACGAGCAGTACTTC.

The V call is TRBV7-9, the J call TRBJ2-6; 7 bases agree with TRBD2. CDR3 length: 16 residues. V shed 3 bases, J shed 6 bases, and the junction held 8 bases outside the gene matches. Per germline, CDR1 SEHNR and CDR2 FQNEAQ (reference sequence). The CDR3 region is CASSFGGRWVANVLTF. The CDR3 nucleotides are TGTGCCAGCAGCTTTGGCGGGAGATGGGTGGCCAACGTCCTGACTTTC.

The chain combines TRBV13 with TRBJ1-3; D is ambiguous. CDR1 is PRHDT and CDR2 is FYEKMQ in the germline V gene (reference sequence). V dropped 0 bases and J dropped 0 bases, with 6 bases sitting between them. The CDR3 consists of 15 residues. The CDR3 here is CASSLGKSSGNTIYF. The CDR3 bases are TGTGCCAGCAGCTTAGGCAAGAGCTCTGGAAACACCATATATTTT.

The V and J genes are TRBV9 and TRBJ2-7, with 10 positions matching TRBD2. CDR3 length equals 14 residues. Looked up from germline, CDR1 is SGDLS and CDR2 is YYNGEE. The V segment lost 3 bases and the J segment 4 bases; nucleotides outside the gene matches: 4. CDR3 residues: CASSANSGRYEQYF. CDR3 DNA: TGTGCCAGCAGCGCTAATAGCGGGAGGTACGAGCAGTACTTC. Full variable domain (outside the CDR3, taken from reference TRBV9 and TRBJ2-7): DSGVTQTPKHLITATGQRVTLRCSPRSGDLSVYWYQQSLDQGLQFLIQYYNGEERAKGNILERFSAQQFPDLHSELNLSSLELGDSALYFCASSANSGRYEQYFGPGTRLTVT.

The V and J genes are TRBV27 and TRBJ2-3; 8 bases line up with TRBD2. The CDR3 runs 14 residues. Germline-derived CDR1 and CDR2 are MNHEY and SMNVEV (reference sequence). CDR3 amino acids: CVSKIAGLTDTQYF. For the CDR3, the DNA is TGTGTCTCTAAGATAGCGGGACTGACAGATACGCAGTATTTT.

V gene TRBV7-7 combines with J gene TRBJ2-7, with 16 bases aligning to TRBD2. The CDR3 contains 21 residues. The germline CDR1 and CDR2 sequences are SSHAT and FNYEAQ (reference sequence). Trimming took 7 bases from V and 0 from J; bases not matched to a gene: 18. In DNA form, the CDR3 reads TGTGCCAGCACCAATTCTAAGAAGGGACTAGCGGGAGGGCCGCTCTCCTACGAGCAGTACTTC. Translated: CASTNSKKGLAGGPLSYEQYF.

The genes are TRBV6-5 and TRBJ2-7, with D perhaps TRBD1 (6 bases). The V end lost 2 bases, the J end lost 1 base, and 12 bases lay between the germline ends. The CDR3 is made up of 15 amino acids. Germline CDR1 is MNHEY and CDR2 is SVGAGI. The DNA of the CDR3 is TGTGCCAGCAGTTACACACCGACAGGATCCTACGAGCAGTACTTC. It is translated as CASSYTPTGSYEQYF.

This rearrangement joins TRBV12-5 to TRBJ2-1; a weak D match, TRBD2 (5 bases). V lost 1 base to trimming and J lost 4 bases, with 20 bases between them. The V gene's germline CDR1 is LGHNT and CDR2 FRNRAP. The CDR3 is 18 amino acids. Written as DNA, the CDR3 is TGTGCTAGTGGTTTGGCGACTACCACCCCCATTTTGTACAATGAGCAGTTCTTC. Encoded protein: CASGLATTTPILYNEQFF.

The chain has TRBV6-5 and TRBJ2-7; D is ambiguous. Germline assignment: CDR1 MNHEY and CDR2 SVGAGI. Trimming took 7 bases from V and 0 from J, leaving 13 bases between them. The CDR3 has 14 amino acids. This chain's CDR3 is CASTRTQTSYEQYF. Written as DNA, the CDR3 is TGTGCCAGCACTCGCACACAAACCTCCTACGAGCAGTACTTC.

This rearrangement joins TRBV5-1 to TRBJ2-2; 7 bases align to TRBD2. The J segment lost 6 bases and the V segment lost 2 bases, leaving 4 bases of the junction unmatched. This CDR3 is built from 14 residues. Germline V gene lookup returns CDR1 SGHRS and CDR2 YFSETQ. Written as DNA, the CDR3 is TGCGCCAGCAGCTTCGGGAGGTTGGCCGGGGAGCTGTTTTTT. This sequence encodes CASSFGRLAGELFF.

CDR3 sequence reads: CSVRTGDSYEQYF. The DNA for the CDR3 is TGCAGCGTTAGGACAGGGGACTCCTACGAGCAGTACTTC. The chain couples TRBV29-1 to TRBJ2-7, with 9 positions matching TRBD1. J gave up 0 bases and V 5 bases, and 2 bases lay outside the gene matches. CDR1 and CDR2 (germline): SQVTM, ANQGSEA. The CDR3 loop spans 13 amino acids.

CDR3 nucleotides: TGTGCCACCAGCAGAGATCGCAGGGACAGCTCTGGAAACACCATATATTTT. Its protein is CATSRDRRDSSGNTIYF. V is TRBV15 and J is TRBJ1-3; 7 bases are a match to TRBD1. Per the germline V gene, CDR1 is LNHNV and CDR2 is YYDKDF (reference sequence). The V gene end was trimmed by 0 bases and the J gene end by 0 bases; junction bases not matched to a gene: 5. The CDR3 loop spans 17 amino acids.

The chain carries TRBV19 and TRBJ1-5; possible D gene TRBD1, 6 bases. Germline CDR1 reads LNHDA; CDR2 reads SQIVND (reference sequence). There are 18 residues in the CDR3. V lost 5 bases and J lost 2, with 22 bases in between. The CDR3 sequence is CASSLAGGARGCNQPQHF. DNA for the CDR3: TGTGCCAGTAGTTTGGCGGGGGGGGCTAGAGGATGCAATCAGCCCCAGCATTTT.

This clone has just one count. The J gene is TRBJ1-5, the V gene TRBV23-1; TRBD1 agrees at 12 bases. TRBV23-1 is assigned to the ORF class and has an uncertain function. V gave up 2 bases and J gave up 2 bases; unmatched junction bases: 10. The CDR3 consists of 19 residues. CDR3 loop: CASSQPPGQGAQGNQPQHF. In DNA, the CDR3 is TGCGCCAGCAGTCAACCCCCGGGACAGGGGGCGCAAGGCAATCAGCCCCAGCATTTT.

This chain uses TRBV19 with TRBJ2-1, with TRBD1 as a possible D gene (5 bases). The CDR3 consists of 12 residues. The V end lost 6 bases, the J end lost 8 bases, and 11 bases lay between the germline ends. The germline V gene encodes CDR1 LNHDA and CDR2 SQIVND (reference sequence). The CDR3 DNA follows: TGTGCCAGTAGGGACAAACGGGATGAGCAGTTCTTC. It yields the protein CASRDKRDEQFF.

This chain links TRBV7-2 with TRBJ1-1, with TRBD1 matching over 9 bases. Germline trimming cut 5 bases from V and 3 bases from J; bases unmatched to any gene: 10. CDR3 length: 16 residues. The germline gives CDR1 SGHTA, CDR2 FQGNSA. As DNA, the CDR3 is TGTGCCAGCAGCCCCGGGGGACAGGGTGGGGACACTGAAGCTTTCTTT. Translated, it gives CASSPGGQGGDTEAFF.

The rearrangement uses TRBV15 and TRBJ2-7; weak D call: TRBD2 (5 bases). The CDR3 contains 12 residues. Germline values: CDR1 LNHNV, CDR2 YYDKDF (reference sequence). Trimming cost V 5 bases and J 6 bases, with 11 bases left between them. Here the CDR3 reads CATSLIRGEQYF. CDR3 nucleotide sequence: TGTGCCACCAGCTTAATACGGGGCGAGCAGTACTTC.

The chain employs TRBV6-5 and TRBJ1-2, with 11 positions matching TRBD1. J was trimmed by 5 bases and V by 5 bases; bases with no gene match: 4. The CDR3 runs 14 residues. The germline gives CDR1 MNHEY, CDR2 SVGAGI. CDR3 in amino acids: CASSRGQGGYGYTF. The CDR3 DNA follows: TGTGCCAGCAGTAGGGGACAGGGGGGGTATGGCTACACCTTC.

V gene TRBV28 combines with J gene TRBJ1-6; TRBD1 matches at 7 bases. The J segment lost 15 bases and the V segment lost 5 bases, leaving 7 bases of the junction unmatched. The CDR3 runs 12 residues. CDR1 and CDR2 (germline): MDHEN, SYDVKM. CDR3 bases: TGTGCCAGCAGTGTGGACAGGCGGTACCTCCACTTT. Protein sequence: CASSVDRRYLHF.

The chain employs TRBV7-8 and TRBJ2-4; 7 positions agree with TRBD1. The CDR3 is made up of 17 amino acids. Germline-derived CDR1 and CDR2 are SGHVS and FQNEAQ. V was pared by 4 bases and J by 8 bases, with 17 bases of the junction left unmatched. The CDR3 sequence is CASSSSPLQGERYIQYF. CDR3 bases: TGTGCCAGCAGCTCCTCTCCCCTGCAGGGGGAGAGGTACATTCAGTACTTC. The full variable domain, with the rest looked up from reference TRBV7-8 and TRBJ2-4, is GAGVSQSPRYKVAKRGQDVALRCDPISGHVSLFWYQQALGQGPEFLTYFQNEAQLDKSGLPSDRFFAERPEGSVSTLKIQRTQQEDSAVYLCASSSSPLQGERYIQYFGAGTRLSVL.

The chain joins TRBV6-6 to TRBJ2-7; 8 positions agree with TRBD2. V trimming: 4 bases; J trimming: 8 bases; junction bases outside the gene matches: 10. The CDR3 totals 14 residues. CDR1 and CDR2 from the germline V gene are MNHNY and SVGAGI (reference sequence). The CDR3 protein is CASSFREREFQQYF. The CDR3 region has the DNA TGTGCCAGCAGTTTTAGGGAGCGGGAGTTCCAGCAGTACTTC.

The V call is TRBV6-5, the J call TRBJ2-7; no definite D call. This CDR3 is 15 amino acids long. V lost 3 bases, J lost 0 bases, and 12 bases lay in between. Germline V CDR1 and CDR2: MNHEY, SVGAGI. The CDR3: CASSYDRVSSYEQYF. CDR3 nucleotides: TGTGCCAGCAGTTATGATAGAGTCTCCTCCTACGAGCAGTACTTC.

CDR3 amino acids: CASRGGPHTEAFF. CDR3 nucleotide sequence: TGCGCCAGCCGTGGAGGACCGCACACTGAAGCTTTCTTT. The chain joins TRBV5-1 to TRBJ1-1, with no clear D. Trimming cost V 7 bases and J 3 bases, with 13 bases left between them. The CDR3 consists of 13 residues. CDR1 and CDR2 from the germline V gene are SGHRS and YFSETQ.

The chain carries TRBV7-6 and TRBJ2-7; TRBD1 is a possible D gene (5 bases). The V end lost 5 bases, the J end lost 6 bases, and 17 bases lay between the germline ends. The CDR3 runs 14 residues. Germline V CDR1 and CDR2: SGHVS, FNYEAQ. CDR3 bases: TGTGCCAGCAGCGACGGTCTTCCTAGGGGCGAGCAGTACTTC. Protein: CASSDGLPRGEQYF.

The V and J genes are TRBV11-2 and TRBJ2-1; TRBD1 is a possible D gene (5 bases). The germline CDR1 and CDR2 sequences are SGHAT and FQNNGV. The V and J ends lost 1 base and 2 bases respectively, with 15 bases between them. The CDR3 extends over 17 amino acids. The CDR3 reads CASSLARRGATYNEQFF. The CDR3 region has the DNA TGTGCCAGCAGCTTAGCCCGAAGGGGTGCTACCTACAATGAGCAGTTCTTC. Full variable domain (remainder filled in from reference TRBV11-2 and TRBJ2-1): EAGVAQSPRYKIIEKRQSVAFWCNPISGHATLYWYQQILGQGPKLLIQFQNNGVVDDSQLPKDRFSAERLKGVDSTLKIQPAKLEDSAVYLCASSLARRGATYNEQFFGPGTRLTVL.

The chain couples TRBV27 to TRBJ2-1, with 9 bases aligning to TRBD2. The CDR3 covers 15 residues. Germline loops: CDR1 MNHEY, CDR2 SMNVEV (reference sequence). V was clipped by 2 bases and J by 11 bases; unmatched bases: 10. The CDR3 reads CASSLGAGGESKQFF. CDR3 bases: TGTGCCAGCAGTTTAGGGGCGGGAGGGGAATCTAAGCAGTTCTTC.

The chain employs TRBV27 and TRBJ2-3; D might be TRBD2 (5 bases). The CDR3 extends over 15 amino acids. CDR1 MNHEY and CDR2 SMNVEV come from the germline V gene (reference sequence). V shed 0 bases and J shed 4 bases, with 11 bases lying between them. The CDR3 DNA sequence: TGTGCCAGCAGTTTATCGCCACTAGAATCAGATACGCAGTATTTT. Protein product: CASSLSPLESDTQYF.